This is a list of T cell receptor beta chains from one sample in a study of blood T cell repertoires in COVID-19. Repertoires were generated with immunoSEQ multiplex PCR, while TCRdb's copy carries only in-frame clones and drops some. The sample includes about 270,000 clones, about 76% of them seen just once. The sample consisted of peripheral blood. These receptors all come from a woman aged 55 to 70 with active or convalescent COVID-19. The CDR3 runs from the conserved cysteine through the conserved F or W. D genes are given only for firm matches. Not all rows give a size; the values are once, few, many and, for expanded clones, a class.

NA | TRBJ2-7 | TRBV27 | TRBD1 | TGTGCCAGCAGTATCGGGACAGGGGGATTCTACGAGCAGTACTTC | CASSIGTGGFYEQYF
NA | TRBJ1-1 | TRBV27 | NA | TGTGCCAGCAGTTTACGGGGTAACACTGAAGCTTTCTTT | CASSLRGNTEAFF
few | TRBJ2-1 | TRBV9 | TRBD1 | TGTGCCAGCAGCACCGGACAGGGGTCCTACAATGAGCAGTTCTTC | CASSTGQGSYNEQFF
NA | TRBJ1-1 | TRBV9 | NA | TGTGCCAGCAGCGTCCTCGCCGGTAACACTGAAGCTTTCTTT | CASSVLAGNTEAFF
NA | TRBJ2-3 | TRBV6-2/TRBV6-3 | TRBD2 | TGTGCCAGCAGTGGACTAGCGGGGGCCGACACAGATACGCAGTATTTT | CASSGLAGADTDTQYF
NA | TRBJ2-7 | TRBV19 | TRBD1 | TGTGCCAGTAAGGGGACAGGGTCCTACGAGCAGTACTTC | CASKGTGSYEQYF
NA | TRBJ2-7 | TRBV11-3 | NA | TGTGCCAGCAGCTTCGGGAGCTCCTACGAGCAGTACTTC | CASSFGSSYEQYF
NA | TRBJ1-2 | TRBV27 | TRBD1 | TGTGCCAGCAGTCGATGGGACAGAGGGTACTATGGCTACACCTTC | CASSRWDRGYYGYTF
NA | TRBJ1-2 | TRBV28 | NA | TGTGCCAGCAGTCCTCCAGATTCTAACTATGGCTACACCTTC | CASSPPDSNYGYTF
NA | TRBJ1-1 | TRBV5-1 | NA | TGCGCCAGCAGTTTTGCAGGGGTCGCTGAAGCTTTCTTT | CASSFAGVAEAFF
NA | TRBJ2-5 | TRBV5-4 | TRBD2 | TGTGCCAGCAGCTTGTCTCGGGGGGGAGAGACCCAGTACTTC | CASSLSRGGETQYF
few | TRBJ1-6 | TRBV7-9 | NA | TGTGCCATCGCCTACAGATCCATTAATTCACCCCTCCACTTT | CAIAYRSINSPLHF
NA | TRBJ2-3 | TRBV19 | NA | TGTGCCAGTAGTCTCTCGGCAGGGGCCCGCACAGATACGCAGTATTTT | CASSLSAGARTDTQYF
once | TRBJ1-2 | TRBV6-5 | TRBD1 | TGTGCCAGCGTGCGGTCGACAGGGGGCAACTATGGCTACACCTTC | CASVRSTGGNYGYTF
NA | TRBJ1-2 | TRBV13 | NA | TGTGCCAGCAGCTCGGGTAACTATGGCTACACCTTC | CASSSGNYGYTF
few | TRBJ1-4 | TRBV4-1 | NA | TGCGCCAGCAGCCAAGCATCTCAGGGGATGGTAACTAATGAAAAACTGTTTTTT | CASSQASQGMVTNEKLFF
NA | TRBJ2-1 | TRBV2 | TRBD2 | TGTGCCAGCAGTGAATCGGTTGGTGTGGCGGGGGGGAGGTTCTTC | CASSESVGVAGGRFF
NA | TRBJ2-1 | TRBV7-2 | TRBD2 | TGTGCCAGCAGCTTAGTGTGGGGGGGGTCGAATGAGCAGTTCTTC | CASSLVWGGSNEQFF
NA | TRBJ2-5 | TRBV7-2 | NA | TGTGCCAGCAGCTCGGCCCGGGACAGCGCGGGGGAGACCCAGTACTTC | CASSSARDSAGETQYF
NA | TRBJ1-2 | TRBV2 | TRBD1 | TGTGCCAGCACCGAGCAGGGACAGATGAACTATGGCTACACCTTC | CASTEQGQMNYGYTF
NA | TRBJ2-1 | TRBV19 | NA | TGTGCCAGTAGTATAGATCAAGGCGGGGAGCAGTTCTTC | CASSIDQGGEQFF
NA | TRBJ1-2 | TRBV5-5 | NA | TGTGCCAGCAGCTTGGTATGGGGCGCAGAGGTTGGCTACACCTTC | CASSLVWGAEVGYTF
NA | TRBJ2-3 | TRBV19 | TRBD2 | TGTGCCAGTAGTATTAGCGGGGGGAGCACAGATACGCAGTATTTT | CASSISGGSTDTQYF
NA | TRBJ2-5 | TRBV19 | NA | TGTGCCAGTAGTAAGGACCCGTCACAGGGATGGCGGGAGACCCAGTACTTC | CASSKDPSQGWRETQYF
few | TRBJ1-5 | TRBV18 | NA | TGTGCCAGCTCACCTCAGGGGAATCAGCCCCAGCATTTT | CASSPQGNQPQHF
NA | TRBJ1-1 | TRBV19 | NA | TGTGCCAGTAGTTTAAGACAGACCAACACTGAAGCTTTCTTT | CASSLRQTNTEAFF
NA | TRBJ2-1 | TRBV7-6 | NA | TGTGCCAGCAGCTCCACGCTAGGAGGGAATGAGCAGTTCTTC | CASSSTLGGNEQFF
NA | TRBJ1-1 | TRBV7-3 | TRBD1 | TGTGCCAGCAGCAGGGACAGGTTGGCGAACACTGAAGCTTTCTTT | CASSRDRLANTEAFF
NA | TRBJ1-3 | TRBV6-5 | NA | TGTGCCAGCAGTTACCGTGGACAGCTCCCCTCGGACACCATATATTTT | CASSYRGQLPSDTIYF
NA | TRBJ1-4 | TRBV25-1 | NA | TGTGCCAGCAGTGATCCGACACTCATGCTGGAAAAACTGTTTTTT | CASSDPTLMLEKLFF
NA | TRBJ2-7 | TRBV2 | TRBD1 | TGTGCCAGCAGTGACGGACAGGGCTCCTACGAGCAGTACTTC | CASSDGQGSYEQYF
NA | TRBJ2-6 | TRBV5-1 | TRBD1 | TGCGCCAGCAGCTTGGCCGGGAGGACAGGGGGCTCTGGGGCCAACGTCCTGACTTTC | CASSLAGRTGGSGANVLTF
NA | TRBJ2-3 | TRBV7-8 | NA | TGTGCCAGCAGGATAGAGTTCACAGATACGCAGTATTTT | CASRIEFTDTQYF
NA | TRBJ1-6 | TRBV11-2 | NA | TGTGCCAGCAGCTTTTATACGGGCTCCTATAATTCACCCCTCCACTTT | CASSFYTGSYNSPLHF
NA | TRBJ1-2 | TRBV6-5 | NA | TGTGCCAGCATCGGAATGTTCCAGGGTTTTGTGGGCTACACCTTC | CASIGMFQGFVGYTF
many | TRBJ2-2 | TRBV7-8 | TRBD1 | TGTGCCAGCAGCTTATATCTCCTCGGGACAGGGGGTTCCGGGGAGCTGTTTTTT | CASSLYLLGTGGSGELFF
NA | TRBJ2-5 | TRBV7-2 | NA | TGTGCCAGCAGCTTAGTATATAGGGGGAATCAAGAGACCCAGTACTTC | CASSLVYRGNQETQYF
NA | TRBJ1-2 | TRBV18 | NA | TGTGCCAGCTCACCACCGGGGTCGGGGTATGGCTACACCTTC | CASSPPGSGYGYTF
NA | TRBJ2-1 | TRBV6-6 | NA | TGTGCCAGCAGTTACTCGACGACAAGCAATGAGCAGTTCTTC | CASSYSTTSNEQFF
NA | TRBJ1-1 | TRBV27 | NA | TGTGCCAGCAGTTTATCTCAAGCGGTTGAAGCTTTCTTT | CASSLSQAVEAFF
NA | TRBJ1-6 | TRBV7-3 | NA | TGTGCCAGCAGCCAAAGTGGCGGGGTTTCACCCCTCCACTTT | CASSQSGGVSPLHF
NA | TRBJ1-2 | TRBV10-2 | TRBD1 | TGCGCCAGCAGTTCCGGGACAGGGGCTTTTGGCTACACCTTC | CASSSGTGAFGYTF
many | TRBJ2-7 | TRBV7-9 | NA | TGTGCCAGCAGCTTATGGGGCCCCCTTGGCAGCCCCGAGCAGTACTTC | CASSLWGPLGSPEQYF
NA | TRBJ2-1 | TRBV11-2 | TRBD2 | TGTGCCAGCAGCTCAAGGACTAGCGGGGGTGGGAATGAGCAGTTCTTC | CASSSRTSGGGNEQFF
NA | TRBJ2-5 | TRBV4-1 | NA | TGCGCCAGCAGCCAAGCCAACAGCCAAGAGACCCAGTACTTC | CASSQANSQETQYF
NA | TRBJ1-2 | TRBV7-8 | NA | TGTGCCAGCAGCTTAGCCGGTCAGGGAGGGTATGGCTACACCTTC | CASSLAGQGGYGYTF
NA | TRBJ1-1 | TRBV7-6 | TRBD1 | TGTGCCAGCAGCTTAAGCCCCGGGACAGCGAAAGAAGCTTTCTTT | CASSLSPGTAKEAFF
NA | TRBJ1-6 | TRBV10-3 | TRBD1 | TGTGCCATCAGTTCCGGGACAGGGTATAATTCACCCCTCCACTTT | CAISSGTGYNSPLHF
NA | TRBJ1-5 | TRBV6-5 | NA | TGTGGAACAGGGTCGGGAAATCAGCCCCAGCATTTT | CGTGSGNQPQHF
NA | TRBJ2-1 | TRBV6-5 | NA | TGTGCCAGCAGGCCCCCAGGCTACAATGAGCAGTTCTTC | CASRPPGYNEQFF
NA | TRBJ1-1 | TRBV7-6 | TRBD1 | TGTGCCAGCAGCACCGGGACAGGGGTGAACACTGAAGCTTTCTTT | CASSTGTGVNTEAFF
NA | TRBJ1-6 | TRBV19 | NA | TGTGCCAGTAGCGAGGACAGAACTTCACCCCTCCACTTT | CASSEDRTSPLHF
NA | TRBJ1-1 | TRBV6-5 | TRBD1 | TGTGCCAGCAGCCGCCCGGGACAGGCGAACACTGAAGCTTTCTTT | CASSRPGQANTEAFF
few | TRBJ2-7 | TRBV19 | TRBD1 | TGTGCCAGTAGCCTCCTCGGACAGGGGGCCTTGAGTGGTTACGAGCAGTACTTC | CASSLLGQGALSGYEQYF
NA | TRBJ2-3 | TRBV7-9 | TRBD1 | TGTGCCAGCAGCTTAGATAACCTGGGACAGGCCACAGATACGCAGTATTTT | CASSLDNLGQATDTQYF
NA | TRBJ2-1 | TRBV7-2 | TRBD2 | TGTGCCAGCAGCTTAGTAGCGGGGGAAAGGGATGAGCAGTTCTTC | CASSLVAGERDEQFF
NA | TRBJ1-2 | TRBV6-5 | TRBD1 | TGTGCCAGCAGCCAAACCGGGACAGGGCATGGCTACACCTTC | CASSQTGTGHGYTF
few | TRBJ1-2 | TRBV2 | NA | TGTGCCAGCAACGGGATGGCCTATGGCTACACCTTC | CASNGMAYGYTF